What follows are 8 T cell receptor beta chains derived from one specimen sequenced in a study of blood T cell repertoires in COVID-19. Produced via immunoSEQ multiplex PCR; TCRdb's table is partial and in-frame only. The sample holds about 180,000 clones, around 82% seen once. Material for sequencing was peripheral blood. These receptors were obtained from a woman aged 80 or over with active or convalescent COVID-19.

The genes are TRBV5-1 and TRBJ1-6; the match to TRBD1 covers 7 bases. V lost 0 bases and J lost 10; bases outside the gene matches: 7. The germline V gene encodes CDR1 SGHRS and CDR2 YFSETQ. The CDR3 has 15 amino acids. CDR3 coding DNA: TGCGCCAGCAGCTTGGCCGACAGGGCAGACTCACCCCTCCACTTT. Protein sequence: CASSLADRADSPLHF.

As for this clone: The identical CDR3 is also encoded by other nucleotide sequences in the sample. V usage is TRBV29-1 and J usage is TRBJ1-2, with 8 positions matching TRBD1. Germline CDR1 reads SQVTM; CDR2 reads ANQGSEA. CDR3 size: 11 residues. J was trimmed by 5 bases and V by 6 bases; bases with no gene match: 2. The CDR3 DNA follows: TGCAGCGTGGGGACAGGATATGGCTACACCTTC. It specifies CSVGTGYGYTF.

This clone has just a few counts. The chain uses TRBV9 and TRBJ1-1, with D perhaps matching TRBD1 (5 bases). The V and J ends lost 0 bases and 0 bases respectively, with 12 bases between them. Germline CDR1 SGDLS, CDR2 YYNGEE. This CDR3 is 16 amino acids long. The CDR3 DNA follows: TGTGCCAGCAGCGTAGCACCAGGGACTATGAACACTGAAGCTTTCTTT. Translation gives CASSVAPGTMNTEAFF.

The chain links TRBV10-2 to TRBJ2-1; weak D call: TRBD1 (6 bases). V was clipped by 6 bases and J by 13 bases, with 16 bases between them. The CDR3 spans 12 residues. Per germline, CDR1 WSHSY and CDR2 SAAADI. The chain's CDR3 is CASSGDTHNQFF. DNA of the CDR3: TGCGCCAGCAGCGGGGACACCCACAACCAGTTCTTC.

This clone was seen more than once but under ten times. The chain uses TRBV7-9 and TRBJ1-1, with 10 bases fitting TRBD1. The CDR3 runs to 16 residues. The germline CDR1 and CDR2 sequences are SEHNR and FQNEAQ (reference sequence). V trimming: 1 base; J trimming: 4 bases; junction bases outside the gene matches: 6. CDR3 coding DNA: TGTGCCAGCAGCTTAGTGGGACAGGGGCCCGGCACTGAAGCTTTCTTT. This encodes CASSLVGQGPGTEAFF.

The CDR3, as DNA: TGTGCCAGCAGTTACTCGGTGGGGGGTCTCACAGATACGCAGTATTTT. The encoded protein is CASSYSVGGLTDTQYF. The chain uses TRBV6-6 and TRBJ2-3; D may be TRBD2 (6 bases). This CDR3 has 16 residues. The germline V gene has CDR1 MNHNY and CDR2 SVGAGI (reference sequence). V lost 0 bases and J lost 2, with 12 bases in between.

The V call is TRBV18, the J call TRBJ2-6; no clear D. The V gene lost 3 bases and the J gene lost 0 bases, with 9 bases spanning the gap. Germline assignment: CDR1 KGHSH and CDR2 LQKENI. The CDR3 length is 16 residues. DNA for the CDR3: TGTGCCAGCTCACCTTACAGCCTCTCTGGGGCCAACGTCCTGACTTTC. It translates to CASSPYSLSGANVLTF.

The CDR3 coding sequence is TGCGCCAGCAGCTTGGAGAACCGGGACAGGTTGAACACCGGGGAGCTGTTTTTT. It codes for CASSLENRDRLNTGELFF. This rearrangement joins TRBV5-1 to TRBJ2-2; 8 bases are shared with TRBD1. J gave up 1 base and V 0 bases, and 8 bases lay outside the gene matches. CDR3 length: 18 residues. Germline V lookup: CDR1 SGHRS, CDR2 YFSETQ.